Sequencing of this T cell receptor beta chain was carried out in a study of T cells in women clearing cervical HPV infection. Background on the study: Women with histologically confirmed HPV16-related CIN3 or worse, 2 with invasive cancer, served as cases. Study observations and caveats: CIN3+ cases had significantly higher TCR repertoire richness than controls, but evenness did not differ.

Method: immunoSEQ multiplex PCR; TCRdb's copy keeps in-frame clones and lacks some. The sample has over 30,000 clones; the top ten hold about 3.7%. Each participant carried one incident cervical HPV16 infection only. Details on this clone: Antigen unknown. The CDR3 is cut off 3 residues early in the read; its end comes from the germline J gene.

The CDR3 covers 11 residues. The sample comprised blood buffy coat. The TCR comes from a woman between 18 and 70 years old with a cervical HPV16 infection that either progressed to CIN3+ or cleared (not recorded which). The chain couples TRBV12-3 or TRBV12-4 to TRBJ2-3, with TRBD2 identical over 8 bases. Incomplete CDR3 DNA: TGTGCCAGCAGTCTGGGACTAGCG. Translation gives CASSLGLA. The entire CDR3 is CASSLGLAQYF.